Here is one T cell receptor (beta chain) with its context. Its antigen is undetermined. This sample is drawn from a study of tumor-infiltrating lymphocytes in localized non-small cell lung cancer. At the level of the study: Tumor tissue and non-adjacent uninvolved lung came from each patient. Points from the study as a whole: T-cell fraction did not differ between immunotypes IM1 and IM2. Tumor T-cell fraction was not associated with recurrence-free survival. Available tissue quantity limited TCR sequencing to a patient subset.

Libraries were prepared by immunoSEQ multiplex PCR; TCRdb keeps only in-frame clonotypes and omits some of them. The repertoire holds approximately 17,000 clones, with 73% as singletons. The germline CDR1 and CDR2 sequences are SGHAT and FQDESV (reference sequence). The ends were cut back, 5 bases at V and 0 bases at J, with 16 bases in the middle. CDR3 length: 16 residues. The chain employs TRBV11-1 and TRBJ1-2; TRBD1 is a possible D gene (6 bases). Source material: lung tumor tissue. The source is a human donor with non-small cell lung cancer. In DNA, the CDR3 is TGTGCCAGCAGCCTAAGAGGGGGGCAATCTAACTATGGCTACACCTTC. This sequence encodes CASSLRGGQSNYGYTF. The full variable domain, completed using reference TRBV11-1 and TRBJ1-2, is EAEVAQSPRYKITEKSQAVAFWCDPISGHATLYWYRQILGQGPELLVQFQDESVVDDSQLPKDRFSAERLKGVDSTLKIQPAELGDSAMYLCASSLRGGQSNYGYTFGSGTRLTVV.